The source of this T cell receptor (beta chain) is a study of cytomegalovirus exposure and HLA in healthy donors. PCR was performed using 60 Vbeta and 13 Jbeta primers. Sequencing used immunoSEQ multiplex PCR; TCRdb keeps in-frame clones, though not all of them. The table includes about 160,000 clones, about four fifths detected once. CDR3 length equals 14 residues. Deletions cut 7 bases from V and 7 bases from J, with 19 bases between. CDR1 and CDR2 (germline): SEHNR, FQNEAQ (reference sequence). The receptor was derived from a human donor in good health. V is TRBV7-9 and J is TRBJ1-2, with D perhaps matching TRBD1 (6 bases). Material: PBMCs. The DNA of the CDR3 is TGTGCCAGCACCATAGGGGGGGGTCCGGGTGGCTACACCTTC. Translated, it gives CASTIGGGPGGYTF.